One sample yielded the 17 T cell receptor beta chains listed below, sequenced in a study of long-term antiretroviral therapy in people with HIV. The immunoSEQ assay was v3.0, run at survey level. Sequencing was performed with immunoSEQ multiplex PCR; in TCRdb, only in-frame clones are kept and a portion is missing. The sample has 25,000 to 30,000 clones; just under 80% are singletons. Sequenced here: unsorted PBMCs, sampled 1.5 years before starting antiretroviral therapy. These receptors all stem from a man aged 18 to 29 with HIV.

The rearrangement uses TRBV30 and TRBJ2-7; possibly TRBD2 for D (6 bases). There are 14 residues in the CDR3. Germline V lookup: CDR1 GTSNPN, CDR2 SVGIG (reference sequence). The V and J ends lost 3 bases and 0 bases respectively, with 12 bases between them. The CDR3 nucleotides are TGTGCCTGGAGACGCCGGGACTCCTCCTACGAGCAGTACTTC. Translating gives CAWRRRDSSYEQYF.

As DNA, the CDR3 is TGTGCCAGCAGTGAAGTGGGACTAGCGGGAGGACCAGGCACAGATACGCAGTATTTT. It encodes CASSEVGLAGGPGTDTQYF. The chain joins TRBV2 to TRBJ2-3, with TRBD2 identical over 15 bases. The CDR3 has 19 amino acids. Germline V lookup: CDR1 SNHLY, CDR2 FYNNEI. V was pared by 1 base and J by 1 base, with 6 bases of the junction left unmatched.

This rearrangement joins TRBV7-6 to TRBJ1-6; no firm D call. The CDR3 is 13 residues long. Germline V gene data show CDR1 as SGHVS and CDR2 as FNYEAQ. V gave up 6 bases and J gave up 7 bases, with 10 bases separating them. CDR3 DNA sequence: TGTGCCAGCAGACGGGATAGAAATTCACCCCTCCACTTT. This codes for CASRRDRNSPLHF.

The chain couples TRBV28 to TRBJ1-1, with 11 positions matching TRBD1. J was trimmed by 5 bases and V by 5 bases; bases with no gene match: 10. The length of the CDR3 is 16 residues. Germline loops: CDR1 MDHEN, CDR2 SYDVKM. The CDR3 region is CASSLTPGQGVTEAFF. The CDR3 DNA sequence: TGTGCCAGCAGTCTAACACCGGGACAGGGGGTGACTGAAGCTTTCTTT.

This clone has just one count. The genes are TRBV29-1 and TRBJ2-5, with TRBD1 matching over 7 bases. The CDR3 has 13 residues. Germline V CDR1 and CDR2: SQVTM, ANQGSEA. V lost 4 bases, J lost 4 bases, and 6 bases stayed unmatched. The CDR3 nucleotides read TGCAGCGTTGTTGACAGGGAGCGAGAGACCCAGTACTTC. Translated: CSVVDRERETQYF.

J is TRBJ1-4 and V is TRBV5-4; 9 positions match TRBD1. V dropped 4 bases and J dropped 7; count of bases not matched to a gene: 8. Germline-derived CDR1 and CDR2 are SGHNT and YYREEE (reference sequence). The CDR3 runs to 15 residues. The CDR3 reads CASSAIQGAGEKLFF. The CDR3 DNA reads TGTGCCAGCAGCGCTATACAGGGGGCTGGTGAAAAACTGTTTTTT.

This clone was found a few times. J is TRBJ1-2 and V is TRBV7-9, with TRBD1 matching over 9 bases. Per the germline V gene, CDR1 is SEHNR and CDR2 is FQNEAQ (reference sequence). The CDR3 spans 15 residues. With 3 bases clipped from V and 6 bases from J, the junction kept 8 bases outside the gene matches. For the CDR3, the DNA is TGTGCCAGCAGCTTGGCCTCGGGACAGGGACATGGCTACACCTTC. Translating gives CASSLASGQGHGYTF.

The V and J genes are TRBV5-4 and TRBJ2-2, with D perhaps TRBD1 (5 bases). The length of the CDR3 is 13 residues. Germline assignment: CDR1 SGHNT and CDR2 YYREEE (reference sequence). V dropped 4 bases and J dropped 6 bases, with 10 bases sitting between them. The CDR3 coding sequence is TGTGCCAGCAGCAGTGGGGCGTCCGGGGAGCTGTTTTTT. Translated, it gives CASSSGASGELFF.

This clone was seen a handful of times. The chain combines TRBV28 with TRBJ2-7, with 10 bases identical to TRBD1. Trimming cost V 6 bases and J 4 bases; bases outside gene matches: 6. The CDR3 length is 14 residues. Germline values: CDR1 MDHEN, CDR2 SYDVKM. This CDR3 is CASRTGTGAYEQYF. DNA of the CDR3: TGTGCCAGCAGAACCGGGACAGGGGCGTACGAGCAGTACTTC.

This chain connects TRBV12-5 to TRBJ2-1; D may match TRBD1 or TRBD2 (5 bases each). Germline CDR1 and CDR2: LGHNT and FRNRAP. With 5 bases removed from V and 7 bases from J, the gap between germline ends came to 12 bases. The CDR3 is made up of 13 amino acids. The CDR3 loop is CASGPGAGNEQFF. In DNA form, the CDR3 reads TGTGCTAGTGGTCCCGGGGCAGGGAATGAGCAGTTCTTC. Drawing the rest from reference TRBV12-5 and TRBJ2-1, the complete variable domain is DARVTQTPRHKVTEMGQEVTMRCQPILGHNTVFWYRQTMMQGLELLAYFRNRAPLDDSGMPKDRFSAEMPDATLATLKIQPSEPRDSAVYFCASGPGAGNEQFFGPGTRLTVL.

The sample holds one count of this clone. The DNA for the CDR3 is TGTGCCAGCAGGCAACAGGGGGGGACAGATACGCAGTATTTT. The encoded protein is CASRQQGGTDTQYF. The chain uses TRBV6-5 and TRBJ2-3; D might be TRBD1 (8 bases). Germline assignment: CDR1 MNHEY and CDR2 SVGAGI. V was trimmed by 6 bases and J by 3 bases, leaving 13 bases between them. The CDR3 has 14 amino acids.

The rearrangement uses TRBV27 and TRBJ1-2; weak D call: TRBD1 (6 bases). Germline V gives CDR1 MNHEY, CDR2 SMNVEV (reference sequence). The CDR3 totals 15 residues. The V end was cut by 3 bases, the J end by 2 bases, with 13 bases between. CDR3 sequence: CASSFQRQANYGYTF. The DNA of the CDR3 is TGTGCCAGCAGTTTCCAACGACAGGCGAACTATGGCTACACCTTC.

The rearrangement joins TRBV7-8 to TRBJ2-1, with D hard to call. This CDR3 comprises 15 residues. V lost 7 bases, J lost 2 bases, and 15 bases lay in between. Looked up from germline, CDR1 is SGHVS and CDR2 is FQNEAQ. CDR3 sequence reads: CASILDLTAYNEQFF. The CDR3 DNA follows: TGTGCCAGCATCCTAGACCTTACGGCCTACAATGAGCAGTTCTTC.

V usage is TRBV7-6 and J usage is TRBJ1-5; 9 positions match TRBD1. Germline CDR1 is SGHVS and CDR2 is FNYEAQ. V shed 1 base, J shed 5 bases, and the junction held 9 bases outside the gene matches. The CDR3 length is 17 residues. Written as DNA, the CDR3 is TGTGCCAGCAGCTTAGGTGTTGGGACAGGGAATGATCAGCCCCAGCATTTT. Its translation: CASSLGVGTGNDQPQHF.

The chain uses TRBV27 and TRBJ1-2, with 12 positions matching TRBD1. The trim removed 5 bases at V and 7 bases at J, leaving 14 bases unmatched. This CDR3 is 17 amino acids long. Germline CDR1 is MNHEY and CDR2 is SMNVEV (reference sequence). CDR3 coding DNA: TGTGCCAGCAGTCTCTCCAGGGGACAGGGGGCGCGGAGTGGCTACACCTTC. As protein: CASSLSRGQGARSGYTF.

This clone was counted once. This chain joins TRBV19 and TRBJ1-3; D perhaps matches TRBD1 (5 bases). Germline V lookup: CDR1 LNHDA, CDR2 SQIVND (reference sequence). This CDR3 is 15 amino acids long. Deletions cut 6 bases from V and 0 bases from J, with 12 bases between. As DNA, the CDR3 is TGTGCCAGTAGGAGGGACTTCGACTCTGGAAACACCATATATTTT. Protein product: CASRRDFDSGNTIYF.

This chain joins TRBV7-2 and TRBJ2-7, with 14 bases fitting TRBD2. The germline CDR1 and CDR2 sequences are SGHTA and FQGNSA. Trimming removed 3 bases from V and 4 bases from J; junction bases left unmatched: 5. The CDR3 totals 16 residues. CDR3 sequence: CASSFRLAGGRYEQYF. Written as DNA, the CDR3 is TGTGCCAGCAGCTTTCGACTAGCGGGAGGGAGGTACGAGCAGTACTTC.